Reported below is one T cell receptor (beta chain). Its antigen is not identified. The sample originates from a study of T cell responses to AZD1222 COVID-19 vaccine. Study results and limitations: The breadth and depth of Spike-specific TCRs increased once two AZD1222 doses had been given. CD4 TCRs covered the whole spike, strongest at regions 160-218 and 743-854.

V was pared by 1 base and J by 4 bases, with 1 base of the junction left unmatched. CDR3 size: 14 residues. Germline V lookup: CDR1 SQVTM, CDR2 ANQGSEA. Libraries were prepared by immunoSEQ multiplex PCR; TCRdb keeps only in-frame clonotypes and omits some of them. Of 18,000 or so clones listed, roughly 91% were seen once; the top ten hold 8.7%. This chain links TRBV29-1 with TRBJ2-1; 10 bases match TRBD1. Sequenced here: peripheral blood, sampled 28 days after the second AZD1222 dose. The TCR was taken from an adult who received the AZD1222 COVID-19 vaccine. CDR3 region: CSVEAGQGYNEQFF. CDR3 DNA: TGCAGCGTTGAAGCGGGACAGGGGTACAATGAGCAGTTCTTC.